This T cell receptor (beta chain) was sequenced in a study of cytomegalovirus exposure and HLA in healthy donors. General observations from the study: Serostatus for CMV was the only available immune exposure information.

Use of 60 Vbeta and 13 Jbeta primers characterized the PCR. Produced via immunoSEQ multiplex PCR; TCRdb's table is partial and in-frame only. The ten top clones account for over 1%, within a sample of around 150,000 clones. The V end was cut by 4 bases, the J end by 7 bases, with 20 bases between. CDR1 and CDR2 from the germline V gene are SQVTM and ANQGSEA. The CDR3 covers 14 residues. Regarding this clone: Its matching antigen is unknown.

The receptor was derived from a woman aged 60-70 years in good health and CMV-seronegative. Sequencing was done on a sample of PBMCs. This sequence joins TRBV29-1 and TRBJ2-7, with D perhaps TRBD2 (6 bases). Here the CDR3 reads CSVGAVSGTSEQYF. The DNA of the CDR3 is TGCAGCGTTGGAGCCGTATCCGGGACTTCGGAGCAGTACTTC.